What follows are 27 T cell receptor beta chains derived from one specimen sequenced in a study of T cell responses to AZD1222 COVID-19 vaccine. Clones were read by immunoSEQ multiplex PCR, and TCRdb kept only the in-frame ones, dropping some. This sample has about 85,000 clones, with approximately 90% found just once. The specimen was peripheral blood, collected on day 0 of AZD1222 vaccination. The receptors originated from an adult in good health.

CDR3 sequence reads: CASSQGTGEQFF. In DNA form, the CDR3 reads TGTGCCAGCAGTCAGGGGACGGGGGAGCAGTTCTTC. This chain uses TRBV12-3 or TRBV12-4 with TRBJ2-1; possible D gene TRBD1, 6 bases. This CDR3 has 12 residues. V was shortened by 5 bases and J by 10 bases, with 12 bases between the two germline ends.

This clone was observed a single time. The V call is TRBV6-5, the J call TRBJ1-2; D is possibly TRBD1 (5 bases). Germline V gene sequence: CDR1 MNHEY, CDR2 SVGAGI. The ends were cut back, 6 bases at V and 14 bases at J, with 16 bases in the middle. This CDR3 has 11 amino acids. DNA for the CDR3: TGTGCCAGCAGGGCCCCGGGGGAAAAGACCTTC. Amino acids: CASRAPGEKTF.

The V call is TRBV14, the J call TRBJ2-2, with 10 bases identical to TRBD1. V shed 4 bases and J 4 bases; nucleotides not matched to a gene: 9. Germline CDR1 and CDR2: SGHDN and FVKESK. The CDR3 covers 17 residues. The chain's CDR3 is CASSPPWGQGSTGELFF. The CDR3 DNA reads as TGTGCCAGCAGCCCGCCGTGGGGACAGGGGTCCACCGGGGAGCTGTTTTTT.

J is TRBJ1-2 and V is TRBV13; no clear D. This CDR3 region has 14 residues. The V gene lost 1 base and the J gene lost 8 bases, with 14 bases spanning the gap. The germline CDR1 and CDR2 sequences are PRHDT and FYEKMQ (reference sequence). CDR3 residues: CASSLEVGLKGYTF. The CDR3 nucleotides are TGTGCCAGCAGCTTAGAGGTGGGCCTCAAAGGCTACACCTTC.

The chain carries TRBV5-8 and TRBJ2-1, with D unresolved. The CDR3 contains 15 residues. Germline values: CDR1 SGHTS, CDR2 YDEGEE. V lost 6 bases to trimming and J lost 0 bases, with 13 bases between them. The CDR3 here is CASIRGRSSYNEQFF. CDR3 coding DNA: TGTGCCAGCATCAGAGGACGGTCCTCCTACAATGAGCAGTTCTTC.

The chain employs TRBV13 and TRBJ2-1; D not certain. This CDR3 contains 13 residues. Germline CDR1 PRHDT, CDR2 FYEKMQ (reference sequence). V dropped 2 bases and J dropped 4 bases, with 6 bases sitting between them. This CDR3 reads CASSLNRYNEQFF. The CDR3, as DNA: TGTGCCAGCAGCTTAAATAGATACAATGAGCAGTTCTTC. Combining the CDR3 with reference TRBV13 and TRBJ2-1 gives the whole variable domain AAGVIQSPRHLIKEKRETATLKCYPIPRHDTVYWYQQGPGQDPQFLISFYEKMQSDKGSIPDRFSAQQFSDYHSELNMSSLELGDSALYFCASSLNRYNEQFFGPGTRLTVL.

The rearrangement links TRBV5-4 to TRBJ2-7; 11 bases match TRBD1. V lost 4 bases, J lost 3 bases, and 3 bases stayed unmatched. This CDR3 spans 14 amino acids. In germline, CDR1 is SGHNT, CDR2 YYREEE (reference sequence). Here the CDR3 reads CASSLGQGGYEQYF. CDR3 DNA: TGTGCCAGCAGCCTGGGACAGGGGGGCTACGAGCAGTACTTC.

The CDR3 DNA reads as TGTGCCAGCAGTGAAGGGACAGGGTCCGAGCAGTACTTC. Encoded protein: CASSEGTGSEQYF. The chain carries TRBV6-1 and TRBJ2-7; TRBD1 matches at 8 bases. Germline V gene sequence: CDR1 MNHNS, CDR2 SASEGT. The CDR3 sequence is 13 residues long. The V and J ends lost 1 base and 6 bases, in that order; junction bases with no gene match: 2.

V is TRBV18 and J is TRBJ2-1, with D unclear. The V and J ends lost 3 bases and 5 bases respectively, with 5 bases between them. The CDR3 totals 12 residues. Looked up from germline, CDR1 is KGHSH and CDR2 is LQKENI. The CDR3 region is CASSPVNNEQFF. CDR3 DNA sequence: TGTGCCAGCTCACCGGTGAACAATGAGCAGTTCTTC.

The chain uses TRBV11-2 and TRBJ2-1, with D possibly being TRBD1 (5 bases). Between the trimmed V and J ends, which lost 7 bases and 1 base, there was a span of 11 bases. This CDR3 contains 14 residues. Germline V gene lookup returns CDR1 SGHAT and CDR2 FQNNGV. CDR3 bases: TGTGCCAGCATGGAGTACAGGTCCTACAATGAGCAGTTCTTC. Its protein product is CASMEYRSYNEQFF.

The gene calls are TRBV3-1 (or the pseudogene TRBV3-2) and TRBJ1-1; D might be TRBD1 (5 bases). Looked up from germline, CDR1 is LGHDT and CDR2 is YNNKEL (reference sequence). CDR3 length: 14 residues. Deletions cut 3 bases from V and 1 base from J, with 9 bases between. CDR3 DNA sequence: TGTGCCAGCAGCCACGGGACGGCGAACACTGAAGCTTTCTTT. Encoded protein: CASSHGTANTEAFF.

The rearrangement links TRBV28 to TRBJ1-1; D gene uncertain. CDR3 length equals 13 residues. V was shortened by 2 bases and J by 1 base, with 5 bases between the two germline ends. CDR1 is MDHEN and CDR2 is SYDVKM in the germline V gene. As DNA, the CDR3 is TGTGCCAGCAGTTTACAGGAGAACACTGAAGCTTTCTTT. Translated: CASSLQENTEAFF.

The rearrangement joins TRBV3-1 (or the pseudogene TRBV3-2) to TRBJ2-7; 7 bases are shared with TRBD2. Germline lookup yields CDR1 LGHDT and CDR2 YNNKEL (reference sequence). After removal of 5 bases from V and 3 bases from J, the junction contained 10 bases not matched to a gene. The CDR3 contains 15 residues. The chain's CDR3 is CASSFGGASGYEQYF. CDR3 DNA sequence: TGTGCCAGCAGCTTCGGGGGAGCTAGCGGCTACGAGCAGTACTTC.

The chain combines TRBV10-3 with TRBJ1-1; 7 nucleotides align to TRBD1. Germline V gives CDR1 ENHRY, CDR2 SYGVKD. Trimming cost V 4 bases and J 1 base; bases outside gene matches: 0. CDR3 size: 13 residues. The CDR3, as DNA: TGTGCCATCAGTGGGACAGGGAACACTGAAGCTTTCTTT. Translation gives CAISGTGNTEAFF.

This chain connects TRBV5-4 to TRBJ2-7, with 7 positions matching TRBD1. V lost 2 bases to trimming and J lost 7 bases; unmatched junction nucleotides: 6. The CDR3 loop spans 13 amino acids. Germline CDR1 reads SGHNT; CDR2 reads YYREEE (reference sequence). The CDR3: CASSLDRAGEQYF. The CDR3 region has the DNA TGTGCCAGCAGCTTAGACAGGGCAGGGGAGCAGTACTTC.

V is TRBV27 and J is TRBJ1-1; no clear D gene. Trimming removed 6 bases at V and 3 bases at J, with 14 bases between. The CDR3 contains 14 residues. From germline, CDR1 is MNHEY and CDR2 SMNVEV (reference sequence). The CDR3 nucleotides are TGTGCCAGCAGGGGGAATTCACTGTACACTGAAGCTTTCTTT. The encoded protein is CASRGNSLYTEAFF.

This chain joins TRBV30 and TRBJ2-2; D is ambiguous. Germline loops: CDR1 GTSNPN, CDR2 SVGIG (reference sequence). Trimming stripped 8 bases from V and 5 bases from J, with 9 bases between. The CDR3 totals 11 residues. DNA for the CDR3: TGTGCCCAGAGGAGTACCGGGGAGCTGTTTTTT. This codes for CAQRSTGELFF.

V and J are TRBV29-1 and TRBJ1-1; 7 bases match TRBD1. Per the germline V gene, CDR1 is SQVTM and CDR2 is ANQGSEA. The V and J ends lost 8 bases and 5 bases, in that order; junction bases with no gene match: 14. There are 14 residues in the CDR3. The CDR3 sequence: CSFFPGTAGTEAFF. As DNA, the CDR3 is TGCAGCTTCTTTCCCGGGACAGCGGGGACTGAAGCTTTCTTT.

This clone was counted a few times. This chain joins TRBV5-1 and TRBJ2-1, with D perhaps TRBD1 or TRBD2 (5 bases each). Looked up from germline, CDR1 is SGHRS and CDR2 is YFSETQ. V was trimmed by 4 bases and J by 2 bases, leaving 16 bases between them. The CDR3 covers 16 residues. DNA for the CDR3: TGCGCCAGCAGCCCCCGGGACCAAGGGGCCTACAATGAGCAGTTCTTC. This codes for CASSPRDQGAYNEQFF.

The genes are TRBV5-1 and TRBJ2-7; D not certain. CDR3 size: 12 residues. Trimming took 5 bases from V and 5 from J, leaving 11 bases between them. The germline V gene has CDR1 SGHRS and CDR2 YFSETQ. The CDR3 sequence: CASRISHDEQYF. In nucleotides, the CDR3 is TGCGCCAGCAGAATATCACACGACGAGCAGTACTTC. Full variable domain (remainder filled in from reference TRBV5-1 and TRBJ2-7): KAGVTQTPRYLIKTRGQQVTLSCSPISGHRSVSWYQQTPGQGLQFLFEYFSETQRNKGNFPGRFSGRQFSNSRSEMNVSTLELGDSALYLCASRISHDEQYFGPGTRLTVT.

This clone was picked up one time. The chain couples TRBV4-1 to TRBJ1-5, with D maybe TRBD1 (5 bases). Germline values: CDR1 MGHRA, CDR2 YSYEKL. The CDR3 extends over 15 amino acids. Deletions cut 0 bases from V and 4 bases from J, with 10 bases between. The CDR3 DNA follows: TGCGCCAGCAGCCAAGATCACGGGGGGAATCAGCCCCAGCATTTT. Its translation is CASSQDHGGNQPQHF.

The V and J genes are TRBV29-1 and TRBJ1-4; no clear D. V was cut by 2 bases and J by 11 bases, with 12 bases left in between. Germline assignment: CDR1 SQVTM and CDR2 ANQGSEA. CDR3 length equals 12 residues. The CDR3 DNA reads as TGCAGCGTTGAATCCCCCCCCACCAAACTGTTTTTT. Amino acids: CSVESPPTKLFF.

This clone showed up just a few times. V is TRBV9 and J is TRBJ1-2, with no clear D. This CDR3 has 14 amino acids. The germline CDR1 and CDR2 sequences are SGDLS and YYNGEE. Trimming took 3 bases from V and 4 from J, leaving 13 bases between them. The CDR3 loop reads CASSDGPEGYGYTF. Here the CDR3 DNA reads TGTGCCAGCAGCGACGGGCCTGAGGGCTATGGCTACACCTTC.

A remark on this clone: The sample carries other DNA sequences with the same CDR3. The chain has TRBV11-2 and TRBJ1-5; D not resolved. The CDR3 is 14 amino acids. V was shortened by 1 base and J by 0 bases, with 4 bases between the two germline ends. Germline V gives CDR1 SGHAT, CDR2 FQNNGV. The CDR3 here is CASSLGVSNQPQHF. CDR3 DNA sequence: TGTGCCAGCAGCTTAGGTGTTAGCAATCAGCCCCAGCATTTT.

The chain uses TRBV19 and TRBJ2-3; possibly TRBD2 for D (6 bases). Between the trimmed V and J ends, which lost 7 bases and 2 bases, there was a span of 13 bases. The CDR3 length is 14 residues. Germline values: CDR1 LNHDA, CDR2 SQIVND (reference sequence). CDR3 coding DNA: TGTGCCAGTAACGAGCGGGCCCACACAGATACGCAGTATTTT. It yields the protein CASNERAHTDTQYF.

This chain links TRBV28 with TRBJ1-2; D perhaps matches TRBD1 (5 bases). The CDR3 has 13 amino acids. Trimming stripped 3 bases from V and 8 bases from J, with 13 bases between. The germline V gene encodes CDR1 MDHEN and CDR2 SYDVKM. In DNA form, the CDR3 reads TGTGCCAGCAGTTTGTCTTCAGGGTGGGGCTACACCTTC. It encodes CASSLSSGWGYTF.

The J gene is TRBJ1-2, the V gene TRBV6-1; D uncertain. The CDR3 covers 14 residues. The germline gives CDR1 MNHNS, CDR2 SASEGT. Trimming took 2 bases from V and 7 from J, leaving 14 bases between them. The CDR3 reads CASSESRAAVGYTF. CDR3 coding DNA: TGTGCCAGCAGTGAATCGCGGGCAGCAGTTGGCTACACCTTC.